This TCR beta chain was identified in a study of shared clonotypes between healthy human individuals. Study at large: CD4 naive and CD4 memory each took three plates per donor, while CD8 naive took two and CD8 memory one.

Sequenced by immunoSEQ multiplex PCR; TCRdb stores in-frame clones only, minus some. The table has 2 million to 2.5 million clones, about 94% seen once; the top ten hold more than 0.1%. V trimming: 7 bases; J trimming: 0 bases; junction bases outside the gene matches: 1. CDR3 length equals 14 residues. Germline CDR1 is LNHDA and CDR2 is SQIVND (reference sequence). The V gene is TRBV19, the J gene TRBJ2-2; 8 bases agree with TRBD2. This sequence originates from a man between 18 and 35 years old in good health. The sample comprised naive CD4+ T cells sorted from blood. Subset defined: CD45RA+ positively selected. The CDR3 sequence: CASTGLANTGELFF. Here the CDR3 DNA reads TGTGCCAGTACGGGACTAGCGAACACCGGGGAGCTGTTTTTT.